Reported below is one T cell receptor beta chain. Its antigen is not identified. This sample was taken from a study of blood T cells in healthy people across ages. Study as a whole: In model experiments, template switching was able to capture about one barcoded beta molecule for every two T cells that were present.

General study results and limits: TCR beta diversity correlated strongly with naive T cell percentage.

Healthy Caucasians from Russia aged about 6 to 90 served as donors. Every sample gave at least 6 micrograms of total RNA when it was extracted. The use of a sample-barcoded 5' primer and a J-beta primer mix characterized a second PCR of roughly 6 to 11 cycles. From the 5' RACE reads, TCRdb called clonotypes with MiXCR, one entry per CDR3 protein. The sample records around 900,000 distinct CDR3 sequences, about 30% being singletons. CDR1 is SGHNT and CDR2 is YENEEA in the germline V gene. This CDR3 has 15 amino acids. Trimming shortened V by 2 bases and J by 5 bases, and 15 bases separated the two germline ends.

The V gene is TRBV11-3, the J gene TRBJ2-5; a weak D match, TRBD2 (5 bases). Sequencing input: blood. This receptor was taken from a woman older than 75 in good health. The chain's CDR3 is CASSLRSGSGETQYF. The CDR3, as DNA: TGTGCCAGCAGCTTAAGGTCGGGGTCCGGGGAGACCCAGTACTTC.